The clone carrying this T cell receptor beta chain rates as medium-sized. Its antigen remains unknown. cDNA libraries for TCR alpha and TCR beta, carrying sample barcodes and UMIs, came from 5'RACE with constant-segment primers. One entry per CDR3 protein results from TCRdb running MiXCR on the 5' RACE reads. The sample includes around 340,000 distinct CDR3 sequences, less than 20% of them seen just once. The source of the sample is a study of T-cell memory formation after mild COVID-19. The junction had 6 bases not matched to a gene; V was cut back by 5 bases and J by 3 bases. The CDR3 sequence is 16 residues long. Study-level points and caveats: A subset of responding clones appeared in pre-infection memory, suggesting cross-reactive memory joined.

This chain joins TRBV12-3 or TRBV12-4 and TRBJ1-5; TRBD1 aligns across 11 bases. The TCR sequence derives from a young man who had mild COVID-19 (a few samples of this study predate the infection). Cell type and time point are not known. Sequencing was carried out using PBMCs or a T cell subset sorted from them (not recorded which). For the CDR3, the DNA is TGTGCCAGCAGTCAGGGACAGGGGGTCCTCAATCAGCCCCAGCATTTT. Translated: CASSQGQGVLNQPQHF.